A single sample is the source of the 27 T cell receptor beta chains below, sequenced in a study of shared clonotypes between healthy human individuals. Sequencing was performed with immunoSEQ multiplex PCR; in TCRdb, only in-frame clones are kept and a portion is missing. The sample holds around 440,000 clones, roughly four fifths seen once. Sequencing was done on a sample of PBMCs. Receptor source: a woman in her forties in good health. Some clones in this sample may be carry-over from other donors' samples.

Comments on this clone: This CDR3 is also generated by other DNA sequences in the sample. V usage is TRBV7-9 and J usage is TRBJ2-3, with D maybe TRBD1 (5 bases). V was trimmed by 5 bases and J by 2 bases, leaving 8 bases between them. Germline V CDR1 and CDR2: SEHNR, FQNEAQ (reference sequence). CDR3 length equals 13 residues. The CDR3 DNA is TGTGCCAGCAGCCTGGACACCACAGATACGCAGTATTTT. Its protein is CASSLDTTDTQYF.

The gene calls are TRBV7-9 and TRBJ1-1, with TRBD1 as a possible D gene (6 bases). Trimming removed 2 bases from V and 4 bases from J, with 8 bases in between. The CDR3 is 13 amino acids. Germline lookup yields CDR1 SEHNR and CDR2 FQNEAQ (reference sequence). CDR3 coding DNA: TGTGCCAGCAGCTTAATGGGGGCCACTGAAGCTTTCTTT. It specifies CASSLMGATEAFF.

Points on this clone: This may come from a read error, since a much larger clone is one base off. Other DNA sequences in the same sample also yield this CDR3. The rearrangement joins TRBV15 to TRBJ2-3, with D perhaps being TRBD1 or TRBD2 (5 bases each). The CDR3 runs to 15 residues. The germline CDR1 and CDR2 sequences are LNHNV and YYDKDF (reference sequence). The CDR3 bases are TGTGCCACTAGCAGAGTTGGGACCCCCACAGATACGCAGTATTTT. Translating it yields CATSRVGTPTDTQYF.

The genes are TRBV15 and TRBJ1-4, with a possible D match to TRBD1 (5 bases). Germline-derived CDR1 and CDR2 are LNHNV and YYDKDF (reference sequence). V lost 0 bases, J lost 5 bases, and 10 bases lay in between. This CDR3 is built from 15 residues. The CDR3 bases are TGTGCCACCAGCAGAGATAGGTGGGGGAATGAAAAACTGTTTTTT. The encoded protein is CATSRDRWGNEKLFF.

The rearrangement joins TRBV5-6 to TRBJ1-2, with D perhaps TRBD1 (6 bases). Deletions cut 5 bases from V and 2 bases from J, with 7 bases between. The germline V gene has CDR1 SGHDT and CDR2 YYEEEE. The CDR3 consists of 12 residues. The CDR3 spells CASRDRNYGYTF. The CDR3 DNA sequence: TGTGCCAGCAGGGACAGAAACTATGGCTACACCTTC.

CDR3 loop: CASSSGISEQYF. The CDR3 DNA sequence: TGTGCCAGCAGTAGCGGGATCTCCGAGCAGTACTTC. The chain couples TRBV6-6 to TRBJ2-7, with 7 bases lining up with TRBD2. The CDR3 is made up of 12 amino acids. Germline assignment: CDR1 MNHNY and CDR2 SVGAGI (reference sequence). With 5 bases clipped from V and 6 bases from J, the junction kept 4 bases outside the gene matches.

This clone turned up a few times. With a much larger clone just one base away, this may be a read error. No conserved phenylalanine or tryptophan ends this CDR3, so it is likely a read error. J is TRBJ1-2 and V is TRBV6-5, with D tentatively TRBD1 (5 bases). The CDR3 loop spans 16 amino acids. CDR1 MNHEY and CDR2 SVGAGI come from the germline V gene. Between the trimmed V and J ends, which lost 0 bases and 1 base, there was a span of 12 bases. The CDR3 region is CASSYSPGDSNYGYTL. CDR3 nucleotide sequence: TGTGCCAGCAGTTACTCTCCCGGAGACAGTAACTATGGCTACACCCTC.

CDR3 nucleotides: TGCAGCGTTGACGGGGGTGCCCCGGATGGCTACACCTTC. This encodes CSVDGGAPDGYTF. This sequence joins TRBV29-1 and TRBJ1-2, with TRBD1 as a possible D gene (5 bases). This CDR3 has 13 amino acids. V was pared by 3 bases and J by 6 bases, with 14 bases between. Germline CDR1 and CDR2: SQVTM and ANQGSEA.

The gene calls are TRBV5-4 and TRBJ2-7; TRBD1 matches at 7 bases. The germline V gene has CDR1 SGHNT and CDR2 YYREEE (reference sequence). The CDR3 is 14 amino acids. The junction had 4 bases not matched to a gene; V was cut back by 4 bases and J by 0 bases. CDR3 coding DNA: TGTGCCAGCAGCCAACAGGGGATCTCCTACGAGCAGTACTTC. Its translation: CASSQQGISYEQYF.

CDR3 in amino acids: CASSEAIGSRSYEQYF. As DNA, the CDR3 is TGTGCCAGCAGTGAAGCGATCGGGAGTAGGTCCTACGAGCAGTACTTC. The chain is built from TRBV2 and TRBJ2-7; possibly TRBD2 for D (6 bases). Trimming stripped 0 bases from V and 1 base from J, with 13 bases between. Germline V gene sequence: CDR1 SNHLY, CDR2 FYNNEI. This CDR3 has 16 amino acids.

This clone appeared a few times. Given a much more abundant clone one base away, this may be a read error. The same CDR3 is also encoded by other DNA sequences in this sample. The chain combines TRBV11-2 with TRBJ2-1; D not resolved. The CDR3 extends over 12 amino acids. Germline values: CDR1 SGHAT, CDR2 FQNNGV. V was cut by 5 bases and J by 13 bases, with 15 bases left in between. The CDR3 spells CASSLQPRFQFF. CDR3 bases: TGTGCCAGCAGCCTACAGCCCCGATTTCAGTTCTTC.

This clone was counted only a few times. This chain links TRBV18 with TRBJ2-5; D uncertain. CDR3 length: 13 residues. In germline, CDR1 is KGHSH, CDR2 LQKENI. V shed 5 bases and J shed 2 bases, with 9 bases lying between them. The CDR3 DNA follows: TGTGCCAGCTCAAAGGAGTTACAAGAGACCCAGTACTTC. Protein sequence: CASSKELQETQYF.

This clone was observed a single time. This sample also contains other DNA sequences that code for the same CDR3. The chain links TRBV7-9 to TRBJ1-4; D is unclear. CDR1 and CDR2 from the germline V gene are SEHNR and FQNEAQ (reference sequence). The CDR3 is 14 residues long. V was cut by 3 bases and J by 8 bases, with 13 bases left in between. Written as DNA, the CDR3 is TGTGCCAGCAGCTTTAGCCAAGGGAACGAAAAACTGTTTTTT. Protein sequence: CASSFSQGNEKLFF.

The chain has TRBV15 and TRBJ2-2; maybe TRBD1 (5 bases). Trimming removed 0 bases at V and 4 bases at J, with 9 bases between. Germline CDR1 is LNHNV and CDR2 is YYDKDF (reference sequence). This CDR3 region has 15 residues. DNA of the CDR3: TGTGCCACCAGCAGAGATTTACAGGTCACCGGGGAGCTGTTTTTT. Amino acid sequence: CATSRDLQVTGELFF.

The V call is TRBV30, the J call TRBJ2-7; 7 positions match TRBD2. Germline loops: CDR1 GTSNPN, CDR2 SVGIG (reference sequence). The V segment lost 0 bases and the J segment 7 bases; nucleotides outside the gene matches: 9. The CDR3 contains 14 residues. CDR3 nucleotides: TGTGCCTGGAGTGTACGGGGGGTAATGCGTGAGCAGTACTTC. It yields the protein CAWSVRGVMREQYF.

The V and J genes are TRBV6-5 and TRBJ2-5; 8 bases are shared with TRBD1. The trim removed 5 bases at V and 2 bases at J, leaving 4 bases unmatched. The CDR3 loop spans 14 amino acids. CDR1 and CDR2 (germline): MNHEY, SVGAGI. CDR3 sequence (DNA): TGTGCCAGCAGTCCTTGGACAGGGCAAGAGACCCAGTACTTC. Amino acid sequence: CASSPWTGQETQYF.

CDR3 sequence: CASSVGLAGNEQYF. CDR3 nucleotide sequence: TGTGCCAGCAGCGTAGGACTAGCGGGAAACGAGCAGTACTTC. The rearrangement links TRBV9 to TRBJ2-7, with TRBD2 identical over 11 bases. The V gene end was trimmed by 0 bases and the J gene end by 5 bases; junction bases not matched to a gene: 1. The CDR3 is 14 residues long. Germline lookup yields CDR1 SGDLS and CDR2 YYNGEE.

This clone was observed at least ten times. The rearrangement uses TRBV7-2 and TRBJ2-5; 9 nucleotides line up with TRBD2. Germline V CDR1 and CDR2: SGHTA, FQGNSA. The CDR3 has 15 amino acids. V trimming: 5 bases; J trimming: 2 bases; junction bases outside the gene matches: 6. CDR3 in DNA: TGTGCCAGCAGCCCCGGGACTAGCAGACAAGAGACCCAGTACTTC. Translation: CASSPGTSRQETQYF.

V is TRBV28 and J is TRBJ1-5, with D unresolved. The V and J ends lost 7 bases and 0 bases respectively, with 10 bases between them. Per germline, CDR1 MDHEN and CDR2 SYDVKM. This CDR3 contains 14 residues. The chain's CDR3 is CASTAGPSNQPQHF. The CDR3 DNA reads TGTGCCAGCACCGCGGGTCCTAGCAATCAGCCCCAGCATTTT.

As regards this clone: A read error is possible here, since a much larger clone lies one base away. The CDR3 carries no conserved terminal phenylalanine or tryptophan, so it likely arises from a read error. The genes are TRBV6-1 and TRBJ2-7; TRBD1 matches at 7 bases. J was trimmed by 4 bases and V by 7 bases; bases with no gene match: 10. CDR3 size: 14 residues. The germline V gene has CDR1 MNHNS and CDR2 SASEGT. This chain's CDR3 is CASIPTGQRYEQYS. CDR3 sequence (DNA): TGTGCCAGCATTCCAACGGGACAGAGATACGAGCAGTACTCC.

Notes on this clone: Given a far larger clone just one base away, this is likely a sequencing read error. The chain couples TRBV30 to TRBJ2-5; a possible D gene is TRBD1 (5 bases). There are 15 residues in the CDR3. The germline gives CDR1 GTSNPN, CDR2 SVGIG (reference sequence). In nucleotides, the CDR3 is TGTGCCTGGAGTGTACTCGGACACGGCCAAGCGACCCAGTACTTC. Amino acids: CAWSVLGHGQATQYF.

The chain couples TRBV19 to TRBJ2-7; no firm D call. V was shortened by 1 base and J by 10 bases, with 8 bases between the two germline ends. The CDR3 runs 11 residues. Germline loops: CDR1 LNHDA, CDR2 SQIVND (reference sequence). CDR3 protein: CASSIAPPQYF. The CDR3 coding sequence is TGTGCCAGTAGTATAGCCCCTCCCCAGTACTTC.

About this clone: Germline and junction disagree at one end, which may indicate a read error. CDR3 protein: CATSGDGTSGIDEQFF. As DNA, the CDR3 is TGTGCCACCAGCGGAGATGGGACTAGCGGGATAGATGAGCAGTTCTTC. The rearrangement uses TRBV15 and TRBJ2-1, with 13 nucleotides matching TRBD2. This CDR3 spans 16 amino acids. Germline CDR1 and CDR2: LNHNV and YYDKDF (reference sequence).

The rearrangement uses TRBV28 and TRBJ2-1; 10 bases agree with TRBD2. The length of the CDR3 is 15 residues. The V gene end was trimmed by 2 bases and the J gene end by 10 bases; junction bases not matched to a gene: 8. In germline, CDR1 is MDHEN, CDR2 SYDVKM. The CDR3 loop is CASSLGLAGVREQFF. CDR3 coding DNA: TGTGCCAGCAGTTTAGGTCTAGCGGGAGTCCGGGAGCAGTTCTTC.

The gene calls are TRBV29-1 and TRBJ2-5; weak D call: TRBD1 (6 bases). TRBJ2-7 matches the DNA end more closely, so the J call is doubtful. Germline values: CDR1 SQVTM, CDR2 ANQGSEA. The CDR3 runs 13 residues. DNA for the CDR3: TGCAGCGTGGCAGGGGTTGGTTCCTACGAGCAGTACTTC. Translating it yields CSVAGVGSYEQYF.

The chain uses TRBV28 and TRBJ1-1; D may be TRBD1 (6 bases). In germline, CDR1 is MDHEN, CDR2 SYDVKM. CDR3 length: 15 residues. Trimming shortened V by 8 bases and J by 5 bases, and 21 bases separated the two germline ends. The CDR3 loop reads CASLGAGEGLTEAFF. CDR3 coding DNA: TGTGCCAGCCTCGGGGCAGGGGAAGGATTGACTGAAGCTTTCTTT.

The chain carries TRBV23-1 and TRBJ1-2; weak D call: TRBD1 (5 bases). TRBV23-1 is placed among ORFs of uncertain function. There are 14 residues in the CDR3. With 8 bases removed from V and 3 bases from J, the gap between germline ends came to 16 bases. CDR3 in amino acids: CASGQRGSYYGYTF. DNA of the CDR3: TGCGCCAGCGGACAACGTGGGAGTTACTATGGCTACACCTTC.